Listed below are T cell receptor beta chains from one sample, sequenced in a study of CD8 T cells in ankylosing spondylitis. TCRdb re-called the 5' RACE reads through MiXCR, storing one row per CDR3 protein. Of about 220,000 distinct CDR3 sequences in the sample, about 7% were seen once. Sample: blood, either unsorted or a sorted T cell fraction (not recorded which). Source of these receptors: a male donor with ankylosing spondylitis. Both conserved end residues are part of each CDR3. D genes are given only for firm matches. The size entry is marked missing in some rows and otherwise reads once, few, many or a size class.

j_call cdr3_length clone_size v_call d_call cdr3_aa cdr3_nt
TRBJ2-2 14 many TRBV4-3 . CASSQGGAYGELFF TGCGCCAGCAGCCAAGGAGGAGCGTACGGGGAGCTGTTTTTT
TRBJ2-1 15 many TRBV6-2/TRBV6-3 TRBD2 CASSPSGNSYNEQFF TGTGCCAGCAGCCCTAGCGGGAACTCCTACAATGAGCAGTTCTTC
TRBJ2-5 16 many TRBV6-5 . CASSYPQSGGGETQYF TGTGCCAGCAGTTACCCCCAATCAGGGGGAGGAGAGACCCAGTACTTC
TRBJ2-7 13 . TRBV10-2 TRBD2 CASIGLAGGEQYF TGCGCCAGCATCGGACTAGCGGGGGGCGAGCAGTACTTC
TRBJ1-1 15 . TRBV4-1 . CASSDYMGLGTEAFF TGCGCCAGCTCCGATTACATGGGGCTGGGTACTGAAGCTTTCTTT
TRBJ1-2 14 . TRBV7-9 TRBD1 CASSYPGTENGYTF TGTGCCAGCAGCTACCCCGGGACAGAGAATGGCTACACCTTC
TRBJ2-5 11 many TRBV7-7 . CASSPQETQYF TGTGCTAGCAGCCCACAGGAGACCCAGTACTTC
TRBJ2-1 17 many TRBV7-9 TRBD2 CASSLGLAGYSYNEQFF TGTGCCAGCAGCTTAGGACTAGCGGGGTACTCCTACAATGAGCAGTTCTTC
TRBJ2-7 13 . TRBV7-9 . CASSPGPLNEQYF TGTGCCAGCAGCCCGGGCCCCTTGAACGAGCAGTACTTC
TRBJ2-1 16 many TRBV5-1 . CASSLRQDSSYNEQFF TGCGCCAGCAGCTTACGACAGGATAGCTCCTACAATGAGCAGTTCTTC
TRBJ2-7 13 many TRBV20-1 . CSAPSGTFYEQYF TGCAGTGCTCCCTCCGGGACCTTCTACGAGCAGTACTTC
TRBJ2-1 16 . TRBV10-3 TRBD2 CAIRPTSGPSYNEQFF TGTGCCATCAGACCTACTAGCGGTCCTTCTTACAATGAGCAGTTCTTC
TRBJ2-1 15 few TRBV7-9 . CASSLLQGRYNEQFF TGTGCCAGCAGCCTATTACAGGGCCGGTACAATGAGCAGTTCTTC
TRBJ1-1 12 many TRBV20-1 TRBD1 CSARDRITEAFF TGCAGTGCTAGGGACAGGATTACTGAAGCTTTCTTT
TRBJ2-7 15 many TRBV27 TRBD1 CASSPVTGNPYEQYF TGTGCCAGCAGTCCTGTGACAGGGAACCCCTACGAGCAGTACTTC
TRBJ1-4 17 few TRBV20-1 . CSAREGLPGSFREKLFF TGCAGTGCTAGAGAGGGCCTCCCCGGGAGCTTCCGGGAAAAACTGTTTTTT
TRBJ1-1 13 many TRBV9 . CASSEGSRTEAFF TGTGCCAGCAGCGAGGGCTCTAGGACTGAAGCTTTCTTT
TRBJ2-7 12 few TRBV20-1 . CSASVGLSEQYF TGCAGTGCTAGTGTGGGTTTGAGCGAGCAGTACTTC
TRBJ1-5 17 many TRBV7-6 . CASSLGSGRASNQPQHF TGTGCCAGCAGCTTAGGGTCGGGCAGGGCTAGCAATCAGCCCCAGCATTTT
TRBJ1-5 13 many TRBV11-1 . CASSLSRGEPQHF TGTGCCAGCAGCTTGAGTAGGGGAGAGCCCCAGCATTTT
TRBJ1-5 15 many TRBV6-2/TRBV6-3 . CASSYYGIYNQPQHF TGTGCCAGCAGTTATTACGGCATATACAATCAGCCCCAGCATTTT
TRBJ2-5 16 many TRBV27 TRBD1 CASSFGPGQGRKTQYF TGTGCCAGCAGTTTCGGTCCGGGACAGGGAAGGAAGACCCAGTACTTC
TRBJ2-7 12 many TRBV29-1 . CSAAEGFYEQYF TGCAGCGCGGCAGAAGGTTTCTACGAGCAGTACTTC
TRBJ2-7 16 . TRBV20-1 . CSARDLPTGHPYEQYF TGCAGTGCTAGAGATCTCCCCACGGGACACCCCTACGAGCAGTACTTC
TRBJ2-7 15 many TRBV7-9 . CASSSLKGSSYEQYF TGTGCCAGCAGTTCCTTGAAGGGGTCCTCCTACGAGCAGTACTTC
TRBJ2-1 13 few TRBV7-9 . CASSRGGGNEQFF TGTGCCAGCAGCCGAGGTGGGGGCAATGAGCAGTTCTTC
TRBJ2-7 11 many TRBV29-1 . CSVGQPYEQYF TGCAGCGTTGGACAACCTTACGAGCAGTACTTC
TRBJ2-3 15 . TRBV7-8 . CASSLTPHEADTQYF TGTGCCAGCAGCTTAACCCCCCACGAGGCAGATACGCAGTATTTT
TRBJ1-1 16 few TRBV7-8 . CASTHPRGEMNTEAFF TGTGCCAGCACCCACCCGAGGGGGGAGATGAACACTGAAGCTTTCTTT
TRBJ2-1 11 many TRBV10-3 . CAILSANEQFF TGTGCCATTCTCTCAGCAAATGAGCAGTTCTTC
TRBJ2-2 12 many TRBV2 . CANGGSPGELFF TGTGCCAACGGGGGCAGCCCCGGGGAGCTGTTTTTT
TRBJ1-1 15 many TRBV11-1 . CASSSTTLRNTEAFF TGTGCCAGCAGCTCCACCACATTGAGGAACACTGAAGCTTTCTTT
TRBJ1-2 11 many TRBV7-9 . CASSLGGGYTF TGTGCCAGCAGCTTAGGGGGTGGCTACACCTTC
TRBJ2-7 15 . TRBV15 TRBD1 CATSNDRGHTYEQYF TGTGCCACCAGCAACGACAGGGGTCATACCTACGAGCAGTACTTC
TRBJ1-2 13 many TRBV25-1 TRBD1 CASSPQGARGYTF TGTGCCAGCAGTCCTCAGGGGGCTAGGGGCTACACCTTC
TRBJ1-1 13 many TRBV7-9 TRBD1 CASSLEGQGGAFF TGTGCCAGCAGCTTAGAGGGACAGGGTGGGGCTTTCTTT
TRBJ2-1 14 many TRBV9 . CASSVKSFGGEQFF TGTGCCAGCAGCGTAAAGTCTTTTGGGGGCGAGCAGTTCTTC
TRBJ1-5 14 few TRBV27 TRBD1 CASSIGTGDQPQHF TGTGCCAGCAGTATCGGGACAGGGGATCAGCCCCAGCATTTT
TRBJ2-7 16 many TRBV6-2/TRBV6-3 TRBD2 CASSYSRTSGFYEQYF TGTGCCAGCAGTTACTCAAGGACTAGCGGGTTCTACGAGCAGTACTTC
TRBJ2-5 11 many TRBV6-5 . CASSSGLRLYF TGTGCCAGCAGTTCGGGACTGAGGCTGTACTTC
TRBJ1-5 16 many TRBV28 . CASSSLKDGNNQPQHF TGTGCCAGCAGTTCACTGAAAGACGGAAACAATCAGCCCCAGCATTTT